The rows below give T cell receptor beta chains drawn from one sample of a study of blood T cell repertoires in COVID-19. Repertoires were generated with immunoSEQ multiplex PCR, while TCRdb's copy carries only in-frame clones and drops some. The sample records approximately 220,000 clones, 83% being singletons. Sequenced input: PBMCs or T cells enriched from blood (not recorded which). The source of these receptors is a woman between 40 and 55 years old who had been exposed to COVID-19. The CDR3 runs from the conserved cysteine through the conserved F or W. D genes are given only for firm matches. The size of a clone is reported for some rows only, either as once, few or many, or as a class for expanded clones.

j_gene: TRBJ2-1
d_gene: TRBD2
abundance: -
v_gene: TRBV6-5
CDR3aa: CASSYDSSGSNEQFF
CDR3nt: TGTGCCAGCAGTTACGACTCTAGCGGGAGTAATGAGCAGTTCTTC

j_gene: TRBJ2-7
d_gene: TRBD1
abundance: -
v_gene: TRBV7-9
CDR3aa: CASSPGTGTYEQYF
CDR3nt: TGTGCCAGCAGTCCTGGGACAGGGACCTACGAGCAGTACTTC

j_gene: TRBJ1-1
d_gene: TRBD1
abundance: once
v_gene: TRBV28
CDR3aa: CASTPTGDRVTEAFF
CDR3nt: TGTGCCAGCACCCCGACAGGGGATCGGGTCACTGAAGCTTTCTTT

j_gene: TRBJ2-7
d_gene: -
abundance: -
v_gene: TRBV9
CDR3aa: CASSPTTAIYEQYF
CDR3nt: TGTGCCAGCAGCCCGACGACAGCTATCTACGAGCAGTACTTC

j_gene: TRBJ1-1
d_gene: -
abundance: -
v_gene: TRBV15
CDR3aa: CATSRDMAGGPGTEAFF
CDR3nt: TGTGCCACCAGCAGAGATATGGCCGGGGGGCCGGGCACTGAAGCTTTCTTT

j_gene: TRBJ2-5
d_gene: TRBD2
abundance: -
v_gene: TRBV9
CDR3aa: CASSPGLAGEETQYF
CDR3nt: TGTGCCAGCAGCCCCGGACTAGCGGGGGAAGAGACCCAGTACTTC

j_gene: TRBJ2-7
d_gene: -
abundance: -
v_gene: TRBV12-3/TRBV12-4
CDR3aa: CASSLQGSYEQYF
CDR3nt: TGTGCCAGCAGTTTACAGGGCTCCTACGAGCAGTACTTC

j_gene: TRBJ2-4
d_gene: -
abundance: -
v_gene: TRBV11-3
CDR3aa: CASSPGGGIAKNIQYF
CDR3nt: TGTGCCAGCAGCCCTGGGGGGGGCATAGCCAAAAACATTCAGTACTTC

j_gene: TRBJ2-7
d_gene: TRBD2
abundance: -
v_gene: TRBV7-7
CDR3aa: CASSLRVAGGLSEQYF
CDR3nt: TGTGCCAGCAGCCTTCGGGTGGCGGGGGGGCTGAGCGAGCAGTACTTC

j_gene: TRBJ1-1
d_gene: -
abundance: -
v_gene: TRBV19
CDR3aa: CARKNPRRAEAFF
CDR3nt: TGTGCCAGAAAAAACCCTCGGCGGGCTGAAGCTTTCTTT

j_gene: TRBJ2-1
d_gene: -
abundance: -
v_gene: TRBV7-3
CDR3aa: CASSPPTPRGNEQFF
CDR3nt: TGTGCCAGCAGCCCCCCGACCCCCCGGGGGAATGAGCAGTTCTTC

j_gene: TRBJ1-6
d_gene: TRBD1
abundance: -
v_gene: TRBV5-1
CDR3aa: CASSLAADRVNSPLHF
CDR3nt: TGCGCCAGCAGCTTGGCCGCGGACAGGGTCAATTCACCCCTCCACTTT

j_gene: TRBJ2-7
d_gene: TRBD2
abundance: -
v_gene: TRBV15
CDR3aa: CATSRGEGPYEQYF
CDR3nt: TGTGCCACCAGCAGAGGGGAGGGACCCTACGAGCAGTACTTC

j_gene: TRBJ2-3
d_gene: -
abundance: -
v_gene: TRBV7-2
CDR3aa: CASTAAGKTDTQYF
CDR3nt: TGTGCCAGCACCGCCGCAGGGAAGACAGATACGCAGTATTTT

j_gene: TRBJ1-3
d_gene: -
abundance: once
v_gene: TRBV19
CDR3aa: CASIRTPSVGGNTIYF
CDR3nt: TGTGCCAGTATTCGGACACCGTCTGTGGGCGGAAACACCATATATTTT

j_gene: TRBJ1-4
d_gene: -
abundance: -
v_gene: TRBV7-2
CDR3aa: CASSPPGGGRLNEKLFF
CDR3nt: TGTGCCAGCAGCCCCCCGGGGGGGGGACGGCTTAATGAAAAACTGTTTTTT

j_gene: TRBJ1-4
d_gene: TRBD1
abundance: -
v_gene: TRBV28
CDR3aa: CASRGQPEKLFF
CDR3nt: TGTGCCAGCAGGGGACAGCCTGAAAAACTGTTTTTT

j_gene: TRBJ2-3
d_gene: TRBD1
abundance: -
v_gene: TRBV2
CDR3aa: CASRWGQGEDTQYF
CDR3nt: TGTGCCAGCCGCTGGGGACAGGGTGAAGATACGCAGTATTTT

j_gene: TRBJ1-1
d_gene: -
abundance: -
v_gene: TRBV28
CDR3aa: CASWEGKNTEAFF
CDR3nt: TGTGCCAGCTGGGAGGGCAAGAACACTGAAGCTTTCTTT

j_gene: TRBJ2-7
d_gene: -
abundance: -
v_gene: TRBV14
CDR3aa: CASSPDFTGEQYF
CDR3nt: TGTGCCAGCAGCCCGGACTTCACTGGGGAGCAGTACTTC

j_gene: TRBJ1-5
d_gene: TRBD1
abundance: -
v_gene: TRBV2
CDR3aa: CASSLNRGQGQPQHF
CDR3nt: TGTGCCAGCAGTTTAAACAGGGGGCAGGGCCAGCCCCAGCATTTT

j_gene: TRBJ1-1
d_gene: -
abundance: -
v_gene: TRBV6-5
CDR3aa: CASSTPGNTEAFF
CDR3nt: TGTGCCAGCAGTACCCCAGGGAACACTGAAGCTTTCTTT

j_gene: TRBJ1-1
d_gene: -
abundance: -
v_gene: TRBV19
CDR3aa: CASSISVMNTEAFF
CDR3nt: TGTGCCAGTAGTATATCAGTTATGAACACTGAAGCTTTCTTT

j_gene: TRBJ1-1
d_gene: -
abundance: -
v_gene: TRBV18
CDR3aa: CASSPRVVSTAYNTEAFF
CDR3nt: TGTGCCAGCTCACCACGGGTGGTGTCGACAGCGTACAACACTGAAGCTTTCTTT

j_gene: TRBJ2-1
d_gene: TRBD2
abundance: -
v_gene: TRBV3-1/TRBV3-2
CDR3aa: CASSLSGANEQFF
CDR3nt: TGTGCCAGCAGCCTGAGCGGGGCCAATGAGCAGTTCTTC

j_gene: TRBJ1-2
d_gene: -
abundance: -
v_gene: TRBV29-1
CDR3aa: CSVEDPLNYGYTF
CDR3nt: TGCAGCGTTGAAGATCCCCTTAACTATGGCTACACCTTC

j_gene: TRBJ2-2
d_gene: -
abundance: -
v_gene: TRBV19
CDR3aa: CASSRLSEFTGELFF
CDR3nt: TGTGCCAGTAGTAGGCTCTCGGAGTTCACCGGGGAGCTGTTTTTT

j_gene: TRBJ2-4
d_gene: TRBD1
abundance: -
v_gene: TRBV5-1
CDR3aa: CASSQYHQRTGGRENIQYF
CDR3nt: TGCGCCAGCAGCCAATACCACCAGCGGACAGGGGGGCGGGAAAACATTCAGTACTTC

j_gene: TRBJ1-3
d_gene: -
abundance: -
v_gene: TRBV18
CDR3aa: CASSSREGIDTIYF
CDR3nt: TGTGCCAGCTCTTCCCGGGAGGGAATCGACACCATATATTTT

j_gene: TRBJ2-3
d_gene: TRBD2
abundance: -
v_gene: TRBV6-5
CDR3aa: CASSLGLAGDTQYF
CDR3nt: TGTGCCAGCAGTCTGGGACTAGCGGGGGATACGCAGTATTTT

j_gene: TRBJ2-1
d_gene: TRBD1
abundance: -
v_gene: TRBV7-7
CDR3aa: CASSETGSSYNEQFF
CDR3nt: TGTGCTAGCAGCGAGACAGGGAGCTCCTACAATGAGCAGTTCTTC

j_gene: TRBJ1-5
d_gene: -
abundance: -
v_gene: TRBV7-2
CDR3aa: CASSLTGNNQPQHF
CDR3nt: TGTGCCAGCAGCTTAACAGGGAACAATCAGCCCCAGCATTTT

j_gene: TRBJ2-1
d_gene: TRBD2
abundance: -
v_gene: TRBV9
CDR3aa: CASSGEPSGGPSYNEQFF
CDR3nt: TGTGCCAGCAGCGGAGAGCCTAGCGGGGGCCCTTCCTACAATGAGCAGTTCTTC

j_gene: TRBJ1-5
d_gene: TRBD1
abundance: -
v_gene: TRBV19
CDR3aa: CASRTPGQGNQPQHF
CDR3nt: TGTGCCAGTAGGACTCCGGGACAGGGTAATCAGCCCCAGCATTTT

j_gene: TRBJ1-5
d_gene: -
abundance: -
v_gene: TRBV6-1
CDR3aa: CASSESLSAGQPQHF
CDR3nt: TGTGCCAGCAGTGAATCCCTCTCCGCGGGCCAGCCCCAGCATTTT

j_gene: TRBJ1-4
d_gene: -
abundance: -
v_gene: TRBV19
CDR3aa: CASKGSAAQVKEKLFF
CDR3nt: TGTGCCAGTAAGGGGTCCGCAGCGCAAGTAAAAGAAAAACTGTTTTTT

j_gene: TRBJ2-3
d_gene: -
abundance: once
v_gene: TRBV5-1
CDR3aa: CASSLVGGPTDTQYF
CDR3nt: TGCGCCAGCAGCTTGGTGGGGGGTCCCACAGATACGCAGTATTTT

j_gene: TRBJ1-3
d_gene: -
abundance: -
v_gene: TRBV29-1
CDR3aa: CSAEGGEGNTIYF
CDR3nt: TGCAGCGCCGAAGGGGGGGAGGGAAACACCATATATTTT

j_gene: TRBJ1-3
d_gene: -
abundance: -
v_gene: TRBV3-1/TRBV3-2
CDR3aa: CASSQEAGEGNTIYF
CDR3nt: TGTGCCAGCAGCCAAGAGGCGGGGGAGGGAAACACCATATATTTT

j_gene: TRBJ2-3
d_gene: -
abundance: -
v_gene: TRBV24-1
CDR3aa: CATSELRTSSTQYF
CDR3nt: TGTGCCACCAGTGAGCTTCGGACATCTTCTACGCAGTATTTT

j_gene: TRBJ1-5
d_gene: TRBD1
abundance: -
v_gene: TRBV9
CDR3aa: CASSTTGDEDQPQHF
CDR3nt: TGTGCCAGCAGCACGACAGGGGATGAGGATCAGCCCCAGCATTTT

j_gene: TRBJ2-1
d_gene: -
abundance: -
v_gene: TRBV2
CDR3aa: CASRGRTVSSYNEQFF
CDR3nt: TGTGCCAGCAGAGGGAGGACGGTAAGCTCCTACAATGAGCAGTTCTTC

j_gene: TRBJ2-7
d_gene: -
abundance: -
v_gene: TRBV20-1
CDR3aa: CSAEMRDEQYF
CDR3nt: TGCAGTGCTGAAATGCGGGACGAGCAGTACTTC

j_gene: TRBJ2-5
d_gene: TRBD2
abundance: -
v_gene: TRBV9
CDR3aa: CASSVEPSGKETQYF
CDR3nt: TGTGCCAGCAGCGTAGAGCCTAGCGGTAAAGAGACCCAGTACTTC

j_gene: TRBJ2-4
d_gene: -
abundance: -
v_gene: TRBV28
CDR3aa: CASSVGQGTYF
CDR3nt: -

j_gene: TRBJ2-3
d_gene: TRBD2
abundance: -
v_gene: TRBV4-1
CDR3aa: CASSLSGLAGTDTQYF
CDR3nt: TGCGCCAGCAGCCTTTCCGGACTAGCGGGCACAGATACGCAGTATTTT

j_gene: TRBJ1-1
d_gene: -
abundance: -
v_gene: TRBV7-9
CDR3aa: CASSLVSGDTEAFF
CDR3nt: TGTGCCAGCAGCTTAGTCTCAGGGGACACTGAAGCTTTCTTT

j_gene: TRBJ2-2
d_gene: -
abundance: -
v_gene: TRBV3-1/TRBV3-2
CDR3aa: CASSQRGFGGTGELFF
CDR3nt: TGTGCCAGCAGCCAACGCGGTTTTGGAGGAACCGGGGAGCTGTTTTTT

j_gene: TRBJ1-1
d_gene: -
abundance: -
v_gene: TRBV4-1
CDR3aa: CASSPETRNTEAFF
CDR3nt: TGCGCCAGCAGCCCAGAGACACGGAACACTGAAGCTTTCTTT